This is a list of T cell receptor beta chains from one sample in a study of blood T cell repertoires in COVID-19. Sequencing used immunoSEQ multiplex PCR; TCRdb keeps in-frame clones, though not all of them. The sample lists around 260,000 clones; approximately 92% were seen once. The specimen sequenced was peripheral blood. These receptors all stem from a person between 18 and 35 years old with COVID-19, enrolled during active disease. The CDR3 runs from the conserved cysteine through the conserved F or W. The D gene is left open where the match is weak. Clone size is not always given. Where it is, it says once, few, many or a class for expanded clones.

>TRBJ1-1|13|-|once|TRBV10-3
TGTGCCACCACGGGGGACGGGATCACTGAAGCTTTCTTT
CATTGDGITEAFF
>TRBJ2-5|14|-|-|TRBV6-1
TGTGCCAGCAGTGAATTATCGGGGTTAGAGACCCAGTACTTC
CASSELSGLETQYF
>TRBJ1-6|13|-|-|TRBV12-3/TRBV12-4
TGTGCCAGCAGTTTAGTAGTTAATTCACCCCTCCACTTT
CASSLVVNSPLHF
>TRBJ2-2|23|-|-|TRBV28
TGTGCCAGCAGTTTTCCCATACGCACAGGGCACCCCAACGAAGCGGTGAAAGGACGGGAGCTGTTTTTT
CASSFPIRTGHPNEAVKGRELFF
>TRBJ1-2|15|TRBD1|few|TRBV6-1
TGTGCCAGCAGTGAAGCGCCCACAGGGGCCTATGGCTACACCTTC
CASSEAPTGAYGYTF
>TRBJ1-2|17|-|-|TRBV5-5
TGTGCCAGCAGCTTGGCCGGTGCGATGGCGGGGGCAGAGGGCTACACCTTC
CASSLAGAMAGAEGYTF
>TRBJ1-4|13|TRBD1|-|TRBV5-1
TGCGCCAGCAGGGACAGGGGAAGTGAAAAACTGTTTTTT
CASRDRGSEKLFF
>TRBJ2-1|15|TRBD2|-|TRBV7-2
TGTGCCAGCAGCTTAGTTGCGGGAGGGGCCAATGAGCAGTTCTTC
CASSLVAGGANEQFF
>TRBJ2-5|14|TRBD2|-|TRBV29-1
TGCAGCGGAAGGCCTAGCGGGAGTTCGGAGACCCAGTACTTC
CSGRPSGSSETQYF
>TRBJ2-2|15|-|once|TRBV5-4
TGTGCCAGCAGCGGGGGCGGTAAGAACACCGGGGAGCTGTTTTTT
CASSGGGKNTGELFF
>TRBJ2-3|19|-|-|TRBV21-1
TGTGCCAGCAGCAAAGCTGGCGGGAGGAGAGGGAGAAGCACAGATACGCAGTATTTT
CASSKAGGRRGRSTDTQYF
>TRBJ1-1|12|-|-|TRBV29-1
TGCAGCGCTGAGGGAGCCCACTTAGAAGCTTTCTTT
CSAEGAHLEAFF
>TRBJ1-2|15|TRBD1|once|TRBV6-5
TGTGCCAGCAGTTACGGGACAGGGGTTAACTATGGCTACACCTTC
CASSYGTGVNYGYTF
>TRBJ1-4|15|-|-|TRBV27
TGTGCCAGCAGTTTCGTGTGGCCAATTAATGAAAAACTGTTTTTT
CASSFVWPINEKLFF